This T cell receptor beta chain was recorded in a study of cytomegalovirus exposure and HLA in healthy donors. Whole-study context: The use of the same platform for the 110 or so validation repertoires and the approximately 670 first-cohort repertoires was reported by a later analysis. Broader study findings: Published work reported that the classifier diagnosed cytomegalovirus status with high specificity and sensitivity. The finding came from a later analysis; first-cohort TCR clusters tended to co-occur in the 130 or so validation repertoires.

Assay: immunoSEQ multiplex PCR; the TCRdb copy retains only in-frame clones and omits some. The sample lists about 150,000 clones; about 94% were seen once. As to this clone: As yet, its antigen is unknown.

Germline loops: CDR1 SGHRS, CDR2 YFSETQ. The CDR3 runs 13 residues. Between the trimmed V and J ends, which lost 2 bases and 3 bases, there was a span of 7 bases. This TCR derives from a man aged 18 to 29 in good health and CMV-seropositive. The chain has TRBV5-1 and TRBJ2-3, with D hard to call. Source material: PBMCs. The CDR3 nucleotides read TGCGCCAGCAGCTTACCACAAACAGATACGCAGTATTTT. Translation: CASSLPQTDTQYF.